These 32 T cell receptor beta chains share one sample of origin, sequenced in a study of PD-1 blockade in classical Hodgkin lymphoma. This table comes from immunoSEQ multiplex PCR, and its TCRdb copy is limited to in-frame clones, with some not included. The sample has about 58,000 clones; 75% to 95% are singletons. Patients all relapsed after autologous stem cell transplantation, and there was variation in brentuximab vedotin exposure. The sample in question was peripheral blood mononuclear cells (PBMCs), obtained before the second cycle of nivolumab. All receptors come from a human donor with classical Hodgkin lymphoma.

This chain uses TRBV6-6 with TRBJ1-4; TRBD1 is a possible D gene (5 bases). V lost 6 bases to trimming and J lost 4 bases, with 12 bases between them. The CDR3 sequence is 14 residues long. Germline lookup yields CDR1 MNHNY and CDR2 SVGAGI (reference sequence). The CDR3 sequence is CASRPGPINEKLFF. The CDR3 nucleotides read TGTGCCAGCAGACCGGGACCGATTAATGAAAAACTGTTTTTT.

V is TRBV25-1 and J is TRBJ2-3, with 12 bases fitting TRBD2. Germline assignment: CDR1 MGHDK and CDR2 SYGVNS. V shed 5 bases and J 4 bases; nucleotides not matched to a gene: 7. The CDR3 has 16 residues. CDR3 sequence: CASSFSSGGAADTQYF. The CDR3 coding sequence is TGTGCCAGCAGTTTCTCTAGCGGGGGGGCCGCAGATACGCAGTATTTT.

A few counts support this clone. This rearrangement joins TRBV29-1 to TRBJ2-2; D unresolved. Trimming cost V 3 bases and J 2 bases, with 4 bases left between them. Germline CDR1 SQVTM, CDR2 ANQGSEA. This CDR3 is built from 12 residues. CDR3 sequence reads: CSVDYNTGELFF. CDR3 sequence (DNA): TGCAGCGTTGACTATAACACCGGGGAGCTGTTTTTT.

The rearrangement links TRBV2 to TRBJ2-3, with 7 positions matching TRBD2. V dropped 4 bases and J dropped 4; count of bases not matched to a gene: 5. The CDR3 loop spans 14 amino acids. In germline, CDR1 is SNHLY, CDR2 FYNNEI. The CDR3 reads CASSVGREPDTQYF. The CDR3 DNA sequence: TGTGCCAGCAGTGTTGGGCGGGAGCCAGATACGCAGTATTTT.

In this sample, this clone turned up once. The genes are TRBV4-2 and TRBJ2-5; 8 bases line up with TRBD1. V lost 4 bases, J lost 1 base, and 20 bases stayed unmatched. CDR1 and CDR2 from the germline V gene are LGHNA and YNFKEQ. The CDR3 spans 20 residues. In DNA form, the CDR3 reads TGTGCCAGCAGCCTACTAGGGGGCTTTAGGACTCAGGGGGCCCAAGAGACCCAGTACTTC. This sequence encodes CASSLLGGFRTQGAQETQYF.

The V call is TRBV7-9, the J call TRBJ1-1; no clear D gene. With 3 bases removed from V and 7 bases from J, the gap between germline ends came to 9 bases. The CDR3 is 12 residues long. The germline CDR1 and CDR2 sequences are SEHNR and FQNEAQ (reference sequence). The CDR3: CASSFQTSEAFF. DNA of the CDR3: TGTGCCAGCAGCTTTCAGACTAGTGAAGCTTTCTTT.

This clone has a handful of counts. J is TRBJ2-2 and V is TRBV7-2, with 9 bases lining up with TRBD2. V was pared by 5 bases and J by 7 bases, with 11 bases of the junction left unmatched. The CDR3 is made up of 16 amino acids. Germline CDR1 reads SGHTA; CDR2 reads FQGNSA. The DNA for the CDR3 is TGTGCCAGCAGCAGCCTGCTAGCGGGAAACGACGGGGAGCTGTTTTTT. Translating it yields CASSSLLAGNDGELFF.

The chain links TRBV7-3 to TRBJ2-1; the match to TRBD1 covers 7 bases. Germline CDR1 SGHTA, CDR2 FQGTGA. The CDR3 consists of 14 residues. The ends lost 0 bases at V and 9 bases at J; junction bases unmatched: 5. DNA of the CDR3: TGTGCCAGCAGCTTAACAGGGGGCTCGAGTGAGCAGTTCTTC. As protein: CASSLTGGSSEQFF.

This clone was counted once. V usage is TRBV5-1 and J usage is TRBJ2-1; D call uncertain. Germline CDR1 SGHRS, CDR2 YFSETQ. V shed 0 bases and J shed 1 base, with 11 bases lying between them. The CDR3 runs to 16 residues. The DNA for the CDR3 is TGCGCCAGCAGCTTGGGGGCACCGGTTTCCTACAATGAGCAGTTCTTC. Translation: CASSLGAPVSYNEQFF.

The J gene is TRBJ2-1, the V gene TRBV30; no clear D. From germline, CDR1 is GTSNPN and CDR2 SVGIG (reference sequence). With 2 bases removed from V and 12 bases from J, the gap between germline ends came to 11 bases. The CDR3 is 11 amino acids. CDR3 sequence: CAWSPRNSQFF. The CDR3 nucleotides read TGTGCCTGGAGTCCTCGTAACTCGCAGTTCTTC. Using reference TRBV30 and TRBJ2-1 for the parts outside the CDR3, the full variable domain is SQTIHQWPATLVQPVGSPLSLECTVEGTSNPNLYWYRQAAGRGLQLLFYSVGIGQISSEVPQNLSASRPQDRQFILSSKKLLLSDSGFYLCAWSPRNSQFFGPGTRLTVL.

The chain joins TRBV4-1 to TRBJ1-6, with D uncertain. Per the germline V gene, CDR1 is MGHRA and CDR2 is YSYEKL. The CDR3 loop spans 15 amino acids. V was clipped by 0 bases and J by 7 bases, with 10 bases between them. The CDR3 DNA reads TGCGCCAGCAGCCAAGAAGCCCGGCCAAATTCACCCCTCCACTTT. It specifies CASSQEARPNSPLHF.

The chain recombines TRBV7-4 with TRBJ1-1; no definite D call. The V and J ends lost 10 bases and 6 bases respectively, with 12 bases between them. This CDR3 spans 11 amino acids. Germline-derived CDR1 and CDR2 are SGHVT and SQSDAQ. The CDR3 loop reads CANLQTPEAFF. CDR3 bases: TGTGCCAATTTACAGACCCCTGAAGCTTTCTTT. The full variable domain, its missing parts supplied by reference TRBV7-4 and TRBJ1-1, is GAGVSQSPRYKVAKRGRDVALRCDSISGHVTLYWYRQTLGQGSEVLTYSQSDAQRDKSGRPSGRFSAERPERSVSTLKIQRTEQGDSAVYLCANLQTPEAFFGQGTRLTVV.

This chain links TRBV25-1 with TRBJ1-1, with D possibly being TRBD1 (5 bases). The V gene lost 5 bases and the J gene lost 0 bases, with 16 bases spanning the gap. The CDR3 loop spans 16 amino acids. CDR1 and CDR2 (germline): MGHDK, SYGVNS. The CDR3 bases are TGTGCCAGCAGTCCCCGGGGGGTGGGATTGAACACTGAAGCTTTCTTT. It specifies CASSPRGVGLNTEAFF. Drawing the rest from reference TRBV25-1 and TRBJ1-1, the complete variable domain is EADIYQTPRYLVIGTGKKITLECSQTMGHDKMYWYQQDPGMELHLIHYSYGVNSTEKGDLSSESTVSRIRTEHFPLTLESARPSHTSQYLCASSPRGVGLNTEAFFGQGTRLTVV.

The J gene is TRBJ1-3, the V gene TRBV30; TRBD1 is a possible D gene (6 bases). The V gene lost 3 bases and the J gene lost 2 bases, with 20 bases spanning the gap. The CDR3 length is 17 residues. Germline V gene lookup returns CDR1 GTSNPN and CDR2 SVGIG (reference sequence). The CDR3, as DNA: TGTGCCTGGAGGCCCCCCCGGACAGTAACTACTGGAAACACCATATATTTT. Protein: CAWRPPRTVTTGNTIYF.

The V gene is TRBV15, the J gene TRBJ2-5; the D gene is possibly TRBD2 (5 bases). This CDR3 region has 15 residues. Trimming took 0 bases from V and 2 from J, leaving 10 bases between them. The germline V gene encodes CDR1 LNHNV and CDR2 YYDKDF (reference sequence). CDR3 nucleotides: TGTGCCACCAGCAGAGATTCGGGCGGGCAAGAGACCCAGTACTTC. This sequence encodes CATSRDSGGQETQYF.

The rearrangement joins TRBV19 to TRBJ1-2, with D hard to call. The V gene lost 4 bases and the J gene lost 6 bases, with 18 bases spanning the gap. There are 15 residues in the CDR3. CDR1 is LNHDA, CDR2 SQIVND, per germline (reference sequence). CDR3 in amino acids: CASSTGRPPDDGYTF. CDR3 sequence (DNA): TGTGCCAGTAGTACCGGCCGGCCTCCTGATGATGGCTACACCTTC. The variable domain in full, completed from reference TRBV19 and TRBJ1-2, reads DGGITQSPKYLFRKEGQNVTLSCEQNLNHDAMYWYRQDPGQGLRLIYYSQIVNDFQKGDIAEGYSVSREKKESFPLTVTSAQKNPTAFYLCASSTGRPPDDGYTFGSGTRLTVV.

V gene TRBV19 combines with J gene TRBJ2-2; no firm D call. Looked up from germline, CDR1 is LNHDA and CDR2 is SQIVND (reference sequence). This CDR3 contains 12 residues. Trimming took off 3 bases at V and 6 bases at J, with 5 bases between the two ends. CDR3 amino acids: CASSIWAGELFF. Written as DNA, the CDR3 is TGTGCCAGTAGTATTTGGGCCGGGGAGCTGTTTTTT.

V is TRBV9 and J is TRBJ1-1; unclear D gene. Per the germline V gene, CDR1 is SGDLS and CDR2 is YYNGEE. With 2 bases removed from V and 9 bases from J, the gap between germline ends came to 11 bases. The CDR3 consists of 12 residues. In DNA, the CDR3 is TGTGCCAGCAGCGTTGTTGGGGAAAAAGCTTTCTTT. Its translation: CASSVVGEKAFF.

This clone was found once. CDR3 sequence: CASSDDSKLNTEAFF. CDR3 sequence (DNA): TGTGCCAGCAGTGACGACAGCAAATTGAACACTGAAGCTTTCTTT. The chain joins TRBV2 to TRBJ1-1, with D perhaps matching TRBD1 (5 bases). CDR1 is SNHLY and CDR2 is FYNNEI in the germline V gene. The CDR3 runs to 15 residues. The germline V and J ends were trimmed by 3 bases and 0 bases, with 11 bases remaining between them.

The chain links TRBV2 to TRBJ2-3, with 10 bases that match TRBD2. The germline gives CDR1 SNHLY, CDR2 FYNNEI. Trimming cost V 6 bases and J 4 bases; bases outside gene matches: 22. The CDR3 runs to 20 residues. CDR3 protein: CASRPFLAGVMIPNADTQYF. The CDR3, as DNA: TGTGCCAGCAGACCTTTCCTAGCGGGAGTGATGATTCCCAACGCAGATACGCAGTATTTT. The variable domain in full, with the rest retrieved from reference TRBV2 and TRBJ2-3, is EPEVTQTPSHQVTQMGQEVILRCVPISNHLYFYWYRQILGQKVEFLVSFYNNEISEKSEIFDDQFSVERPDGSNFTLKIRSTKLEDSAMYFCASRPFLAGVMIPNADTQYFGPGTRLTVL.

The gene calls are TRBV7-3 and TRBJ2-2; D is perhaps TRBD1 or TRBD2 (6 bases each). The CDR3 is 17 amino acids. Germline-derived CDR1 and CDR2 are SGHTA and FQGTGA. Trimming removed 2 bases at V and 4 bases at J, with 17 bases between. This CDR3 is CASSLLPGDTFTGELFF. The CDR3 DNA is TGTGCCAGCAGCTTACTACCGGGGGACACCTTCACCGGGGAGCTGTTTTTT.

CDR3 nucleotides: TGTGCCAGCAGCCCATCCGGGAGGGTGTCCTACAATGAGCAGTTCTTC. It yields the protein CASSPSGRVSYNEQFF. The J gene is TRBJ2-1, the V gene TRBV9, with TRBD2 matching over 8 bases. Germline-derived CDR1 and CDR2 are SGDLS and YYNGEE. The CDR3 runs to 16 residues. The V and J ends lost 4 bases and 1 base, in that order; junction bases with no gene match: 7. The whole variable domain, filled in from reference TRBV9 and TRBJ2-1, reads DSGVTQTPKHLITATGQRVTLRCSPRSGDLSVYWYQQSLDQGLQFLIQYYNGEERAKGNILERFSAQQFPDLHSELNLSSLELGDSALYFCASSPSGRVSYNEQFFGPGTRLTVL.

This clone has only one observation. This chain uses TRBV5-1 with TRBJ2-2; a possible D gene is TRBD2 (6 bases). V lost 4 bases and J lost 1, with 17 bases in between. This CDR3 comprises 17 residues. CDR1 SGHRS and CDR2 YFSETQ come from the germline V gene. CDR3 in DNA: TGCGCCAGCAGCCCGGAGGGACTTGGATTGAACACCGGGGAGCTGTTTTTT. It translates to CASSPEGLGLNTGELFF.

This chain links TRBV11-2 with TRBJ2-7, with D possibly being TRBD1 or TRBD2 (5 bases each). Germline V gene data show CDR1 as SGHAT and CDR2 as FQNNGV. The ends were cut back, 5 bases at V and 5 bases at J, with 7 bases in the middle. The CDR3 has 11 amino acids. As DNA, the CDR3 is TGTGCCAGCAGCCCGGGGCACGAGCAGTACTTC. Translating gives CASSPGHEQYF.

The chain is built from TRBV5-6 and TRBJ2-1; TRBD2 matches 9 bases. CDR1 is SGHDT and CDR2 is YYEEEE in the germline V gene. The CDR3 is 14 residues long. The V gene end was trimmed by 0 bases and the J gene end by 10 bases; junction bases not matched to a gene: 5. The CDR3, as DNA: TGTGCCAGCAGCTTGGGACTAGCGGTAGGAGAGCAGTTCTTC. Protein: CASSLGLAVGEQFF.

CDR3 bases: TGTGCCAGCAGCTCCCTGGCAGGGGCCGACACAGATACGCAGTATTTT. Its protein is CASSSLAGADTDTQYF. This rearrangement joins TRBV11-3 to TRBJ2-3; D possibly corresponds to TRBD1 (6 bases). The germline V gene encodes CDR1 SGHNT and CDR2 YENEEA. This CDR3 is 16 amino acids long. The germline V and J ends were trimmed by 4 bases and 2 bases, with 16 bases remaining between them.

The rearrangement joins TRBV7-9 to TRBJ1-1; D unresolved. The V gene lost 1 base and the J gene lost 4 bases, with 10 bases spanning the gap. Germline loops: CDR1 SEHNR, CDR2 FQNEAQ (reference sequence). CDR3 length: 14 amino acids. CDR3 sequence: CASSLGWGFTEAFF. The CDR3, as DNA: TGTGCCAGCAGCTTAGGATGGGGTTTCACTGAAGCTTTCTTT.

This chain joins TRBV7-3 and TRBJ2-7; the D call may be TRBD1 or TRBD2 (5 bases each). Trimming took 0 bases from V and 2 from J, leaving 14 bases between them. Germline V gene sequence: CDR1 SGHTA, CDR2 FQGTGA. CDR3 length: 16 amino acids. CDR3 loop: CASSLTGSGRTYEQYF. For the CDR3, the DNA is TGTGCCAGCAGCTTAACCGGCTCAGGGAGAACCTACGAGCAGTACTTC.

The rearrangement joins TRBV7-8 to TRBJ2-5; D ambiguous. Germline V CDR1 and CDR2: SGHVS, FQNEAQ. The CDR3 runs to 11 residues. Deletions cut 4 bases from V and 0 bases from J, with 0 bases between. The CDR3 DNA reads as TGTGCCAGCAGCTACCAAGAGACCCAGTACTTC. Protein: CASSYQETQYF.

The chain carries TRBV4-2 and TRBJ2-7; 9 bases align to TRBD1. The germline gives CDR1 LGHNA, CDR2 YNFKEQ. The CDR3 has 17 residues. After removal of 2 bases from V and 5 bases from J, the junction contained 13 bases not matched to a gene. In DNA form, the CDR3 reads TGTGCCAGCAGCCAAACTAAGCCGGGACAGGGAGGCAACGAGCAGTACTTC. Its protein is CASSQTKPGQGGNEQYF.

The genes are TRBV4-2 and TRBJ2-2; D possibly corresponds to TRBD1 (6 bases). Trimming pared 4 bases from V and 5 bases from J, leaving 26 bases between. CDR3 length: 19 amino acids. Germline CDR1 is LGHNA and CDR2 is YNFKEQ. CDR3 in DNA: TGTGCCAGCAGCCCCGAAGGTACAGGGAATGCCCTCAGGACCGGGGAGCTGTTTTTT. Its translation: CASSPEGTGNALRTGELFF.

The V call is TRBV5-1, the J call TRBJ2-3; maybe TRBD1 (5 bases). Germline V gene lookup returns CDR1 SGHRS and CDR2 YFSETQ. The CDR3 is made up of 16 amino acids. The V and J ends lost 4 bases and 0 bases respectively, with 15 bases between them. The CDR3 spells CASSASGFGSTDTQYF. The CDR3 DNA follows: TGCGCCAGCAGCGCCTCAGGGTTCGGGAGCACAGATACGCAGTATTTT.